This T cell receptor (beta chain) was captured by sequencing in a study of PD-1 blockade in classical Hodgkin lymphoma. On the study more broadly: Once every 2 weeks, patients received intravenous nivolumab at 3 mg/kg.

The germline V gene encodes CDR1 MNHEY and CDR2 SMNVEV (reference sequence). The CDR3 contains 15 residues. V was clipped by 1 base and J by 9 bases, with 16 bases between them. On this clone itself: Its antigen is currently unknown.

Libraries were prepared by immunoSEQ multiplex PCR; TCRdb keeps only in-frame clonotypes and omits some of them. The sample lists about 39,000 clones, approximately 69% seen once, with roughly 15% in the top ten. With no exception, relapse followed autologous stem cell transplantation in all patients, and brentuximab vedotin exposure varied. Study findings and constraints: Prior to therapy, complete responders displayed diversity much like that of newly diagnosed patients. Nivolumab starters within 1 year of ASCT were excluded. CD4+ TCR diversity climbed significantly by C4D1, unlike CD8+ TCR diversity.

This sequence originates from a human donor with classical Hodgkin lymphoma. The sample in question was peripheral blood mononuclear cells (PBMCs), obtained before the second cycle of nivolumab. This chain uses TRBV27 with TRBJ2-1, with D perhaps being TRBD1 or TRBD2 (6 bases each). The CDR3 DNA reads as TGTGCCAGCAGTTTATGGGGGCGGGGCTTGAGTGAGCAGTTCTTC. Protein: CASSLWGRGLSEQFF.